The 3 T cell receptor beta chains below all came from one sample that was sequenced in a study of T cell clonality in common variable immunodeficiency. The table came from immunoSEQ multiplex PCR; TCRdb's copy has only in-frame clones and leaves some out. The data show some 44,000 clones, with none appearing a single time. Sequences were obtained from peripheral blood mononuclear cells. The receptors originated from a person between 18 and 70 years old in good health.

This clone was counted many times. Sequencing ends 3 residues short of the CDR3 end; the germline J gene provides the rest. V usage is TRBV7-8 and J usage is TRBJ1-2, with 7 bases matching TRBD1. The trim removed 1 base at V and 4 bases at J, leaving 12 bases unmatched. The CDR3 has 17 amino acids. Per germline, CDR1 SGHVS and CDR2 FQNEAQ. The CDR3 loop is CASSLGARGTLGYGYTF. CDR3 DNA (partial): TGTGCCAGCAGCTTAGGGGCCAGGGGGACCCTTGGCTATGGC. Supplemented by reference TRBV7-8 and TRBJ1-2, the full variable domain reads GAGVSQSPRYKVAKRGQDVALRCDPISGHVSLFWYQQALGQGPEFLTYFQNEAQLDKSGLPSDRFFAERPEGSVSTLKIQRTQQEDSAVYLCASSLGARGTLGYGYTFGSGTRLTVV.

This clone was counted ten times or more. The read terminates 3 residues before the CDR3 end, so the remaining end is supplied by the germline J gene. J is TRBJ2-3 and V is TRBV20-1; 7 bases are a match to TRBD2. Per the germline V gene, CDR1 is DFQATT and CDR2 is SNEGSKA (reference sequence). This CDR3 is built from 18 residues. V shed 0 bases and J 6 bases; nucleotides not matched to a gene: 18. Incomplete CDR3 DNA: TGCAGTGCTAGAGATCTAATAGGGAGGGCCGCCGGGGGGGATACG. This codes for CSARDLIGRAAGGDT. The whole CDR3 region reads CSARDLIGRAAGGDTQYF.

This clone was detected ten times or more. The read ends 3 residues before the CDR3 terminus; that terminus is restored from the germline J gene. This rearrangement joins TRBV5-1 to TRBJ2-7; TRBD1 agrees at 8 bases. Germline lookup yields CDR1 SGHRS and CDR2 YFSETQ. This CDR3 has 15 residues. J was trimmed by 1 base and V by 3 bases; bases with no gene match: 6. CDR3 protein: CASSSTHRGSYEQYF. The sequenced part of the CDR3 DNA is TGCGCCAGCAGCTCAACACACAGGGGGTCCTACGAG.